These 24 T cell receptor beta chains were sequenced from one sample in a study of blood T cell repertoires in COVID-19. Method: immunoSEQ multiplex PCR; TCRdb's copy keeps in-frame clones and lacks some. In the table there are 150,000 to 200,000 clones, 88% of which are singletons. The source material was peripheral blood. The receptors derive from a human donor in a cohort sampled during active COVID-19.

The chain couples TRBV19 to TRBJ1-1, with D unclear. Germline CDR1 reads LNHDA; CDR2 reads SQIVND (reference sequence). The CDR3 has 14 amino acids. Trimming cost V 5 bases and J 8 bases, with 18 bases left between them. Written as DNA, the CDR3 is TGTGCCAGTAGTGCCAGTGGGCCCATTTCCGAAGCTTTCTTT. Translation gives CASSASGPISEAFF.

CDR3 residues: CASSSREYEQYF. The DNA for the CDR3 is TGCGCCAGCAGCTCAAGGGAGTACGAGCAGTACTTC. This chain links TRBV5-1 with TRBJ2-7; maybe TRBD2 (5 bases). In germline, CDR1 is SGHRS, CDR2 YFSETQ. V was cut by 3 bases and J by 4 bases, with 8 bases left in between. The CDR3 totals 12 residues.

V is TRBV29-1 and J is TRBJ2-1, with 7 bases that match TRBD2. J gave up 4 bases and V 4 bases, and 7 bases lay outside the gene matches. In germline, CDR1 is SQVTM, CDR2 ANQGSEA. There are 14 residues in the CDR3. The CDR3 here is CSVVRGSIYNEQFF. As DNA, the CDR3 is TGCAGCGTTGTACGCGGGAGCATATACAATGAGCAGTTCTTC.

The chain links TRBV10-1 to TRBJ2-7; 9 bases map to TRBD1. The CDR3 extends over 14 amino acids. CDR1 WNHNN and CDR2 SYGVQD come from the germline V gene (reference sequence). V lost 9 bases, J lost 6 bases, and 12 bases stayed unmatched. Here the CDR3 DNA reads TGCGCCAGTCTTTTGAGGGACAGGGTTTTCGAGCAGTACTTC. This codes for CASLLRDRVFEQYF.

The gene calls are TRBV6-2 or TRBV6-3 and TRBJ2-7, with 8 bases fitting TRBD2. The ends lost 2 bases at V and 3 bases at J; junction bases unmatched: 3. CDR3 length: 14 amino acids. Germline-derived CDR1 and CDR2 are MNHEY and SVGEGT. The CDR3 spells CASSYPSGSYEQYF. As DNA, the CDR3 is TGTGCCAGCAGTTACCCCAGCGGGAGCTACGAGCAGTACTTC.

The rearrangement links TRBV5-5 to TRBJ1-1; 7 nucleotides match TRBD1. Looked up from germline, CDR1 is SGHKS and CDR2 is YYEKEE (reference sequence). The CDR3 covers 15 residues. With 4 bases clipped from V and 1 base from J, the junction kept 7 bases outside the gene matches. The CDR3 spells CASSIRTGSNTEAFF. The CDR3 DNA reads TGTGCCAGCAGCATCAGGACAGGATCGAACACTGAAGCTTTCTTT. Full variable domain (outside the CDR3, taken from reference TRBV5-5 and TRBJ1-1): DAGVTQSPTHLIKTRGQQVTLRCSPISGHKSVSWYQQVLGQGPQFIFQYYEKEERGRGNFPDRFSARQFPNYSSELNVNALLLGDSALYLCASSIRTGSNTEAFFGQGTRLTVV.

This clone was recorded at least ten times. This chain joins TRBV5-1 and TRBJ2-7; TRBD2 is a possible D gene (5 bases). The germline V and J ends were trimmed by 6 bases and 9 bases, with 22 bases remaining between them. Germline V gives CDR1 SGHRS, CDR2 YFSETQ. This CDR3 comprises 14 residues. In nucleotides, the CDR3 is TGCGCCAGCACCCACGACGCCGGGCCCGGGGTGCAGTACTTC. It codes for CASTHDAGPGVQYF. Based on the CDR3 plus reference TRBV5-1 and TRBJ2-7, the full variable domain is KAGVTQTPRYLIKTRGQQVTLSCSPISGHRSVSWYQQTPGQGLQFLFEYFSETQRNKGNFPGRFSGRQFSNSRSEMNVSTLELGDSALYLCASTHDAGPGVQYFGPGTRLTVT.

The rearrangement links TRBV28 to TRBJ2-7; 10 nucleotides agree with TRBD1. The V gene end was trimmed by 10 bases and the J gene end by 0 bases; junction bases not matched to a gene: 3. There are 13 residues in the CDR3. CDR1 is MDHEN, CDR2 SYDVKM, per germline. The CDR3, as DNA: TGTGCCACCCGGACAGGGGGCTCCTACGAGCAGTACTTC. This translates into CATRTGGSYEQYF.

The rearrangement links TRBV12-3 or TRBV12-4 to TRBJ1-2; the D is unclear. The CDR3 consists of 13 residues. With 1 base removed from V and 2 bases from J, the gap between germline ends came to 5 bases. The CDR3, as DNA: TGTGCCAGCAGTTTAGGCCAGAACTATGGCTACACCTTC. It is translated as CASSLGQNYGYTF.

This clone was detected once. The gene calls are TRBV6-6 and TRBJ2-1, with TRBD2 identical over 7 bases. The CDR3 is 13 residues long. Germline loops: CDR1 MNHNY, CDR2 SVGAGI (reference sequence). V shed 8 bases, J shed 7 bases, and the junction held 8 bases outside the gene matches. DNA of the CDR3: TGTGCCAGCGGTGCGGGAGTAGGTAATGAGCAGTTCTTC. Encoded protein: CASGAGVGNEQFF.

The chain uses TRBV15 and TRBJ2-1, with 9 bases matching TRBD1. The V gene's germline CDR1 is LNHNV and CDR2 YYDKDF (reference sequence). This CDR3 contains 15 residues. After removal of 4 bases from V and 6 bases from J, the junction contained 7 bases not matched to a gene. CDR3 residues: CATSTTGTGSNEQFF. In nucleotides, the CDR3 is TGTGCCACCAGCACGACCGGGACAGGGTCCAATGAGCAGTTCTTC.

This rearrangement joins TRBV9 to TRBJ2-1; 9 nucleotides line up with TRBD1. This CDR3 is 15 amino acids long. Germline assignment: CDR1 SGDLS and CDR2 YYNGEE. V lost 3 bases, J lost 0 bases, and 1 base stayed unmatched. Written as DNA, the CDR3 is TGTGCCAGCAGCGGGACAGGGGCCTCCTACAATGAGCAGTTCTTC. It specifies CASSGTGASYNEQFF.

V is TRBV11-2 and J is TRBJ2-7, with 14 nucleotides matching TRBD2. CDR1 SGHAT and CDR2 FQNNGV come from the germline V gene. This CDR3 is built from 15 residues. The trim removed 4 bases at V and 8 bases at J, leaving 7 bases unmatched. The CDR3 bases are TGTGCCAGCAGCTATTCAGGACTAGCGGGAGGAAAGCAGTACTTC. It encodes CASSYSGLAGGKQYF.

The CDR3 loop reads CASSPLLSDTQYF. The CDR3 nucleotides read TGTGCCAGCTCCCCTCTTTTGTCAGATACGCAGTATTTT. The chain joins TRBV18 to TRBJ2-3; D unresolved. Trimming shortened V by 6 bases and J by 4 bases, and 11 bases separated the two germline ends. The CDR3 extends over 13 amino acids. Germline values: CDR1 KGHSH, CDR2 LQKENI. The complete variable domain, with remaining parts taken from reference TRBV18 and TRBJ2-3, reads NAGVMQNPRHLVRRRGQEARLRCSPMKGHSHVYWYRQLPEEGLKFMVYLQKENIIDESGMPKERFSAEFPKEGPSILRIQQVVRGDSAAYFCASSPLLSDTQYFGPGTRLTVL.

The chain employs TRBV6-5 and TRBJ2-7; 10 bases map to TRBD2. J lost 2 bases, V lost 6 bases, and 1 base had no gene match. Germline loops: CDR1 MNHEY, CDR2 SVGAGI. The CDR3 covers 13 residues. The CDR3 region is CASRGLATYEQYF. CDR3 bases: TGTGCCAGCAGGGGACTAGCGACCTACGAGCAGTACTTC.

The chain employs TRBV18 and TRBJ2-5; 7 bases align to TRBD1. There are 15 residues in the CDR3. Unmatched junction bases numbered 18, after V lost 10 bases and J lost 7 bases. Looked up from germline, CDR1 is KGHSH and CDR2 is LQKENI. The CDR3 region has the DNA TGTGCCACCCCACCGTATCAGGGGGACCAGGTGACCCAGTACTTC. Translated, it gives CATPPYQGDQVTQYF.

This clone was counted only a few times. This sample includes further DNA sequences coding for the same CDR3. The chain joins TRBV2 to TRBJ2-7, with TRBD1 matching 7 bases. J was trimmed by 7 bases and V by 4 bases; bases with no gene match: 1. In germline, CDR1 is SNHLY, CDR2 FYNNEI. The CDR3 covers 11 residues. CDR3 bases: TGTGCCAGCAGTGTACAGGGGGAGCAGTACTTC. It codes for CASSVQGEQYF.

The CDR3 DNA is TGTGCCAGCAGCATCAGGGATACCTATGGCTACACCTTC. Protein: CASSIRDTYGYTF. The gene calls are TRBV11-2 and TRBJ1-2; D is perhaps TRBD1 (5 bases). Trimming shortened V by 5 bases and J by 4 bases, and 11 bases separated the two germline ends. The CDR3 covers 13 residues. The V gene's germline CDR1 is SGHAT and CDR2 FQNNGV.

The rearrangement joins TRBV15 to TRBJ2-7; 13 bases line up with TRBD2. Germline V gene sequence: CDR1 LNHNV, CDR2 YYDKDF (reference sequence). The ends lost 3 bases at V and 6 bases at J; junction bases unmatched: 5. The CDR3 has 15 residues. The CDR3, as DNA: TGTGCCACCAGCAGGGAACTAGCGGGAGGGAGCGAGCAGTACTTC. Protein product: CATSRELAGGSEQYF.

The V gene is TRBV6-2 or TRBV6-3, the J gene TRBJ2-4; 7 bases map to TRBD2. Germline CDR1 MNHEY, CDR2 SVGEGT. V trimming: 2 bases; J trimming: 8 bases; junction bases outside the gene matches: 6. The CDR3 has 14 residues. The DNA for the CDR3 is TGTGCCAGCAGTTACGCGGCCGGGAGGTACATTCAGTACTTC. This encodes CASSYAAGRYIQYF.

This clone was seen more than once but under ten times. The rearrangement links TRBV19 to TRBJ1-6; 10 bases align to TRBD1. The CDR3 has 15 residues. Losses at the gene ends were 5 bases for V and 8 bases for J; bases not matched to a gene: 6. CDR1 is LNHDA and CDR2 is SQIVND in the germline V gene (reference sequence). The CDR3 DNA reads TGTGCCAGTAGTTTGTCCGGGACAGGGGATTCACCCCTCCACTTT. Its translation: CASSLSGTGDSPLHF.

This chain joins TRBV3-1 (or the pseudogene TRBV3-2) and TRBJ1-1, with a tentative D call TRBD1 (5 bases). CDR1 LGHDT and CDR2 YNNKEL come from the germline V gene (reference sequence). CDR3 length: 13 amino acids. With 3 bases removed from V and 7 bases from J, the gap between germline ends came to 12 bases. CDR3 DNA sequence: TGTGCCAGCAGCCAGCAGGGTAGTAATGAAGCTTTCTTT. Encoded protein: CASSQQGSNEAFF.

The rearrangement links TRBV28 to TRBJ2-1; 10 bases are shared with TRBD2. The CDR3 length is 16 residues. The germline gives CDR1 MDHEN, CDR2 SYDVKM. With V trimmed by 6 bases and J by 7 bases, 12 bases remained unmatched. CDR3 nucleotides: TGTGCCAGCAGCCCGGGACTAGCGCCTAGGGGGAATGAGCAGTTCTTC. The encoded protein is CASSPGLAPRGNEQFF. Full variable domain (rest looked up from reference TRBV28 and TRBJ2-1): DVKVTQSSRYLVKRTGEKVFLECVQDMDHENMFWYRQDPGLGLRLIYFSYDVKMKEKGDIPEGYSVSREKKERFSLILESASTNQTSMYLCASSPGLAPRGNEQFFGPGTRLTVL.

V usage is TRBV4-3 and J usage is TRBJ1-1; tentative D call: TRBD1 (6 bases). CDR1 is LGHNA, CDR2 YSLEER, per germline. The CDR3 runs to 13 residues. Trimming pared 4 bases from V and 1 base from J, leaving 7 bases between. The CDR3: CASSRRGNTEAFF. In DNA form, the CDR3 reads TGCGCCAGCAGCCGCAGGGGGAACACTGAAGCTTTCTTT.